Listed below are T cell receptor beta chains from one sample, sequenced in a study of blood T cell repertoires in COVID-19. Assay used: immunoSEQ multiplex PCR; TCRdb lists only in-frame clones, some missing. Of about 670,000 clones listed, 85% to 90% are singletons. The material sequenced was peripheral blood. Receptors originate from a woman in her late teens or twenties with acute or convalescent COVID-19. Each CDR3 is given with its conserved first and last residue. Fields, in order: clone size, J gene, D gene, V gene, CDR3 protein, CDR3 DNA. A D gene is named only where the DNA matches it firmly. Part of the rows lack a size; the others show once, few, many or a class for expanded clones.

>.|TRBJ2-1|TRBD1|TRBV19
CASSRPGQESNEQFF
TGTGCCAGTAGTAGGCCGGGACAGGAAAGCAATGAGCAGTTCTTC
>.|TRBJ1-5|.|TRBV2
CASRFSGQPQHF
TGTGCCAGCCGGTTCTCAGGACAGCCCCAGCATTTT
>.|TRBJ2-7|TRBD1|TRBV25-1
CASSEWGQGIEQYF
TGTGCCAGCAGTGAATGGGGACAGGGAATCGAGCAGTACTTC
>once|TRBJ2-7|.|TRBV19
CASSKVGLYEQYF
TGTGCCAGTAGTAAAGTGGGGCTTTACGAGCAGTACTTC
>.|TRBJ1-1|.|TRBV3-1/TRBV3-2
CASSPRAGVDTEAFF
TGTGCCAGCAGCCCGAGAGCAGGGGTCGACACTGAAGCTTTCTTT
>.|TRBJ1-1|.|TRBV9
CASSPSGGLRAEAFF
TGTGCCAGCAGCCCCTCGGGGGGACTTCGGGCTGAAGCTTTCTTT
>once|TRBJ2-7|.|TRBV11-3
CASSLRAGSSYEQYF
TGTGCCAGCAGCTTACGGGCGGGAAGCTCCTACGAGCAGTACTTC
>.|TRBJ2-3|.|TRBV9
CASSVSPSTDTQYF
TGTGCCAGCAGCGTTTCCCCTAGCACAGATACGCAGTATTTT
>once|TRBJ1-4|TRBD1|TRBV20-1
CSASRGEKLFF
TGCAGTGCTAGCAGGGGGGAAAAACTGTTTTTT
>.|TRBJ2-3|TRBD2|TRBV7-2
CASSLAHSGGDTQYF
TGTGCCAGCAGCTTAGCGCACAGCGGGGGGGATACGCAGTATTTT
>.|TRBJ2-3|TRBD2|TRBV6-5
CASRRLAGGADTQYF
TGTGCCAGCAGAAGACTAGCGGGGGGGGCAGATACGCAGTATTTT
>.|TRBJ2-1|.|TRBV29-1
CSVVRGAMEQFF
TGCAGCGTTGTGCGCGGCGCAATGGAGCAGTTCTTC
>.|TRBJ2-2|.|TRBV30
CAWAGQGSLLNTGELFF
TGTGCCTGGGCTGGGCAGGGCAGCCTTTTAAACACCGGGGAGCTGTTTTTT
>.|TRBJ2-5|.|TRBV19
CASSIGINPGLKRETQYF
TGTGCCAGTAGTATAGGAATCAATCCGGGACTCAAACGAGAGACCCAGTACTTC
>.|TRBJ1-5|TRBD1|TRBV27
CASSEQGAVGQPQHF
TGTGCCAGCAGTGAACAGGGGGCTGTCGGTCAGCCCCAGCATTTT
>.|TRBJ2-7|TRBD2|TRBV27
CASRLAGTSYEQYF
TGTGCCAGCAGGTTAGCGGGGACCTCCTACGAGCAGTACTTC
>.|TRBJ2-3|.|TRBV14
CASSQTRRTDTQYF
TGTGCCAGCAGCCAGACAAGACGGACAGATACGCAGTATTTT
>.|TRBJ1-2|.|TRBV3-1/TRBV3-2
CASSQAGIATGYTF
TGTGCCAGCAGCCAAGCCGGGATAGCGACCGGCTACACCTTC
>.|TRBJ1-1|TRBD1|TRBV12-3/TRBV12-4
CASRQNRGAEAFF
TGTGCCAGCAGGCAAAACAGGGGAGCTGAAGCTTTCTTT
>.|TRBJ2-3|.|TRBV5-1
CASSPDLVADTQYF
TGCGCCAGCAGCCCCGACTTGGTCGCAGATACGCAGTATTTT
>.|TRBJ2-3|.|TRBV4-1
CAAGGSDTQYF
TGCGCCGCAGGGGGGTCAGATACGCAGTATTTT
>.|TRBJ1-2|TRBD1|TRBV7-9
CASNPKTGGLNYGYTF
TGTGCCAGCAACCCTAAGACAGGGGGATTGAACTATGGCTACACCTTC
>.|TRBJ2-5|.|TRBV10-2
CASSRETGRQETQYF
TGCGCCAGCAGTAGGGAGACAGGCCGCCAAGAGACCCAGTACTTC
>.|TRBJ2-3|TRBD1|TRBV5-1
CASSLGTGVTDTQYF
TGCGCCAGCAGCTTGGGGACAGGAGTCACAGATACGCAGTATTTT
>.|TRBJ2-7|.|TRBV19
CASSPWATYEQYF
TGTGCCAGTAGTCCCTGGGCCACCTACGAGCAGTACTTC
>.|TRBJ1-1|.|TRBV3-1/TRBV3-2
CASSQPGGNTEAFF
TGTGCCAGCAGCCAACCCGGCGGGAACACTGAAGCTTTCTTT
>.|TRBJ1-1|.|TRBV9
CASSVEAGMNTEAFF
TGTGCCAGCAGCGTAGAGGCCGGGATGAACACTGAAGCTTTCTTT
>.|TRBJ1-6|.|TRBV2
CASSQGTNNSPLHF
TGTGCCAGCAGTCAGGGGACTAATAATTCACCCCTCCACTTT
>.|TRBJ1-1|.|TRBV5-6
CASSSGTAEAFF
TGTGCCAGCAGCTCTGGGACTGCTGAAGCTTTCTTT
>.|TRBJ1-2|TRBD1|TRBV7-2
CASSLVNTGGIGYTF
TGTGCCAGCAGCTTGGTTAACACAGGGGGGATTGGCTACACCTTC
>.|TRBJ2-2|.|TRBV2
CASRETQTNTGELFF
TGTGCCAGCAGGGAGACTCAAACCAACACCGGGGAGCTGTTTTTT